The present T cell receptor beta chain was sequenced within a study of blood T cells in healthy people across ages. The V and J ends lost 5 bases and 3 bases, in that order; junction bases with no gene match: 9. Germline V gene lookup returns CDR1 SGHTA and CDR2 FQGTGA. The length of the CDR3 is 16 residues. General study findings and limits: From one million sequenced T cells, diversity estimates were lower bounds.

The second PCR ran roughly 7 to 11 cycles with a sample-barcoded 5' primer and J-beta primers. Each cDNA molecule carried a tag from a template-switch adaptor that contained 12 random nucleotides. TCRdb analysed the 5' RACE reads with MiXCR anew, one entry per CDR3 protein. The data hold 600,000 to 850,000 distinct CDR3 sequences, with about 25% observed a single time. On this clonotype itself: Its antigen is currently unknown.

The same specimen was also included in a second study, on T cells of mothers and their children. That study adds: The authors added sample barcodes and 2-4 random nucleotides using the M1S primer of the second PCR. Related mother-child pairs showed slightly, non-significantly higher overlap than unrelated pairs.

V gene TRBV7-3 combines with J gene TRBJ2-3, with 9 bases lining up with TRBD1. The source of this sequence is a boy aged 5-17 years in good health. Input material: blood. CDR3 sequence reads: CASSPQGAIGTDTQYF. The DNA for the CDR3 is TGTGCCAGCAGCCCACAGGGGGCAATTGGAACAGATACGCAGTATTTT.